A selection of T cell receptor beta chains follows, all from one sample in a study of blood T cells in healthy people across ages. One entry per CDR3 protein results from TCRdb running MiXCR on the 5' RACE reads. The table has about 640,000 distinct CDR3 sequences, under 30% seen once. Material for sequencing was blood. The receptors come from a woman older than 75 in good health. CDR3s leave out the opening cysteine and the closing phenylalanine or tryptophan. Not every row has a clone size; where given, it reads once, few, many or a size class.

TRBJ1-2 | - | TRBV7-9 | ASSVQGRSYGYI
TRBJ1-2 | few | TRBV30 | AWSADPGYGYT
TRBJ2-1 | - | TRBV15 | ATSPRQRPSYNEQF
TRBJ2-4 | many | TRBV7-2 | ASSLGLAGAFTLAKNIQY
TRBJ2-5 | once | TRBV2 | ASSAMASGNEQY
TRBJ2-1 | many | TRBV9 | ASSLGQGRYNEQF
TRBJ1-4 | - | TRBV12-3/TRBV12-4 | ASSPYDTATNEKLF
TRBJ2-1 | - | TRBV5-1 | ASSLGWGLLSYNEQF
TRBJ2-1 | few | TRBV9 | ASSVVAGEYNEQF
TRBJ1-2 | - | TRBV7-2 | AVSQGYYGYT
TRBJ2-3 | - | TRBV6-5 | ASSIIAGGPTDTQY
TRBJ1-1 | - | TRBV13 | ASSLNGMNTEAF
TRBJ1-5 | - | TRBV30 | AWAGYSNQPQH
TRBJ2-7 | - | TRBV29-1 | NVEETLTGDEQY
TRBJ1-6 | - | TRBV5-1 | ASSSEDRNSSPLH
TRBJ2-7 | many | TRBV5-1 | ASSSGRGFNSPTYEQY
TRBJ1-1 | - | TRBV9 | ASSVAGGTKAF
TRBJ2-3 | - | TRBV12-3/TRBV12-4 | ASVKTDTQY
TRBJ1-4 | many | TRBV5-1 | ASSLETGEGEKLF
TRBJ2-5 | many | TRBV4-1 | ASSQAWGFQETQY
TRBJ1-1 | few | TRBV5-1 | ASSLAEGAFTEAF
TRBJ2-3 | - | TRBV19 | ATSMRGGDTDTQY
TRBJ1-1 | - | TRBV10-3 | AISVQGETEAF
TRBJ1-4 | few | TRBV12-3/TRBV12-4 | ASSFYQGTNEKLF
TRBJ2-4 | - | TRBV4-1 | ASSQTGVGAKNIHY
TRBJ2-5 | many | TRBV11-2 | ASSLSSQTQY
TRBJ1-1 | few | TRBV5-1 | ASKGGARTEAF
TRBJ2-3 | few | TRBV24-1 | ATSTGGGTQY
TRBJ1-1 | many | TRBV5-1 | ASTPRPEVDTEAF
TRBJ2-5 | many | TRBV29-1 | CSGGETQY
TRBJ2-1 | many | TRBV6-2/TRBV6-3 | ASRDLGHEQF
TRBJ2-1 | many | TRBV20-1 | SARDETSGAAYNEQF
TRBJ2-5 | many | TRBV24-1 | ATSEPGEETQY
TRBJ2-1 | many | TRBV7-3 | ASSLGGGNEQF
TRBJ2-7 | - | TRBV6-6 | ASSGLAPEQY
TRBJ2-6 | - | TRBV7-2 | ASSLRAAPLTGANVLT
TRBJ2-1 | many | TRBV7-2 | ASSLGDTRYNEQF
TRBJ2-1 | - | TRBV9 | ASSREVYNEQF
TRBJ1-5 | many | TRBV6-6 | ASSRTLTYSNQPQH
TRBJ2-7 | many | TRBV3-1 | ASSQDGLSGLIYEQY
TRBJ2-7 | many | TRBV20-1 | SASRGMGYEQY
- | many | TRBV20-1 | SAKIGEVEQY
TRBJ1-4 | many | TRBV6-5 | ASSDFATGKLF
TRBJ2-5 | - | TRBV20-1 | SASWLAFGNEQY
TRBJ2-2 | few | TRBV1 | TSSEERDYLTGELF